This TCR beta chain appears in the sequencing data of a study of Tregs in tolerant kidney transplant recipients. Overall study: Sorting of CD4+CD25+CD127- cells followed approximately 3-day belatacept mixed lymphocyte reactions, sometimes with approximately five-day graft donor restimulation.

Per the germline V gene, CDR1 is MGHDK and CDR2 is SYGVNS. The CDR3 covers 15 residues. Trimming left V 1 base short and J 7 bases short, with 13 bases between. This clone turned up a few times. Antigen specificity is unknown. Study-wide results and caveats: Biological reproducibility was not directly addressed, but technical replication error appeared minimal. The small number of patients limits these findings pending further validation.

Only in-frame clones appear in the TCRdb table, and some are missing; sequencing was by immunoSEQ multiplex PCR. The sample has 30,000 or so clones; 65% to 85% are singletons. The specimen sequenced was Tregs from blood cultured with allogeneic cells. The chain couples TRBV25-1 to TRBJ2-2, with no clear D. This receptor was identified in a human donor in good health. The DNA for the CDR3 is TGTGCCAGCAGTGAATGGGGAATTAGGAGCGGGGAGCTGTTTTTT. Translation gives CASSEWGIRSGELFF. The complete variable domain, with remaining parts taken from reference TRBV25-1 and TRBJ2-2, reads EADIYQTPRYLVIGTGKKITLECSQTMGHDKMYWYQQDPGMELHLIHYSYGVNSTEKGDLSSESTVSRIRTEHFPLTLESARPSHTSQYLCASSEWGIRSGELFFGEGSRLTVL.